A selection of T cell receptor beta chains follows, all from one sample in a study of identical twins. TCRdb independently ran MiXCR on the 5' RACE reads; one entry per CDR3 protein. The table lists roughly 720,000 distinct CDR3 sequences, about 20% of them singletons, with around 13% in the top ten. Separately, the same data were catalogued under a study of T cells expressing NK-cell markers.

Material for sequencing was PBMCs. The receptors shown here come from a woman under 30 in good health. The conserved cysteine and the conserved F or W are not part of the CDR3 here. Clone size is given for some rows only: seen once, a few or many times, or a class if the clone is expanded.

v_gene,abundance,j_gene,CDR3aa
TRBV11-1,NA,TRBJ2-7,ASSLAGIFKIAGRGEQY
TRBV6-2/TRBV6-3,few,TRBJ1-1,ASSYIEMNTEAF
TRBV7-8,few,TRBJ2-1,ASSLGGSTNEQF
TRBV5-6,NA,TRBJ2-3,ASSPRRVLPDTQY
TRBV29-1,few,TRBJ2-7,SVSGTAAGGSPYEQY
TRBV12-3/TRBV12-4,few,TRBJ2-3,ASSLSRNTDTQY
TRBV15,few,TRBJ2-7,ATSRDRAGGYEQY
TRBV12-5,once,TRBJ2-1,ASGLVYREQF
TRBV7-2,NA,TRBJ2-3,ASSLGGSLDTQY
TRBV6-6,few,TRBJ1-3,AGRGGDGNTIY
TRBV12-3/TRBV12-4,few,TRBJ2-1,ASNSRLAAINEQF
TRBV20-1,NA,TRBJ2-1,SARVARGRGNEQF
TRBV5-1,few,TRBJ2-1,ASSLGDRDSVEQF
TRBV5-1,few,TRBJ1-6,ASSLGGVYSPLH
TRBV19,many,TRBJ1-1,ASSPGQGVNRAF
TRBV20-1,many,TRBJ2-3,SASGESTDTQY
TRBV29-1,NA,TRBJ2-7,SVGVFSSYEQY
TRBV12-3/TRBV12-4,NA,TRBJ1-1,ASRKGVNRVTEAF
TRBV12-3/TRBV12-4,NA,TRBJ1-1,ASSGPGTGSTEAF
TRBV5-1,few,TRBJ2-7,ASSLGDNEQY
TRBV20-1,few,TRBJ1-2,SAINDRLGYGYT
TRBV6-1,NA,TRBJ2-7,ASSSYFRAYDFEQY
TRBV18,NA,TRBJ1-3,ASSPSQGLGNTIY
TRBV12-3/TRBV12-4,NA,TRBJ1-2,ASSFQGGGYGYT
TRBV7-9,many,TRBJ2-3,ASSSSGDTQY
TRBV27,NA,TRBJ2-1,ASSLFETTRYNEQF